The 7 T cell receptor beta chains below come from one sample, sequenced in a study of CD4 T cells in relation to SARS-CoV-2 and coronaviruses. These receptors' targets are unknown. Using immunoSEQ multiplex PCR, the repertoire was profiled, and TCRdb retains in-frame clones only, with some absent. This table has just under 20,000 clones, roughly 81% appearing once. Unexposed donor CD4+ T cells date from about 2011-2018, before the COVID-19 pandemic. Isolation of CD4+ T cells took place after about 9 days in culture. The sample was CD4+ T cells from PBMCs, cultured in vitro. All receptors derive from a human donor in good health.

The chain joins TRBV28 to TRBJ1-1, with 7 bases identical to TRBD1. The junction had 16 bases not matched to a gene; V was cut back by 7 bases and J by 5 bases. The CDR3 runs 16 residues. Germline values: CDR1 MDHEN, CDR2 SYDVKM. The CDR3 DNA sequence: TGTGCCAGCACCCTAATGACAGGGCCCGGGAGAACTGAAGCTTTCTTT. Residues: CASTLMTGPGRTEAFF.

The chain links TRBV4-2 to TRBJ2-1; 7 bases fit TRBD2. Trimming cost V 0 bases and J 6 bases; bases outside gene matches: 8. Germline values: CDR1 LGHNA, CDR2 YNFKEQ. This CDR3 spans 16 amino acids. As DNA, the CDR3 is TGTGCCAGCAGCCAAGATGGGACTTGGGGGGGCAATGAGCAGTTCTTC. It translates to CASSQDGTWGGNEQFF.

This chain links TRBV4-1 with TRBJ2-5, with D possibly being TRBD2 (7 bases). CDR1 is MGHRA and CDR2 is YSYEKL in the germline V gene. The CDR3 extends over 14 amino acids. V gave up 6 bases and J gave up 4 bases, with 15 bases separating them. This chain's CDR3 is CASRPTGGTETQYF. The CDR3 coding sequence is TGCGCCAGCAGACCTACGGGGGGCACAGAGACCCAGTACTTC.

As DNA, the CDR3 is TGCGCCAGCAGCAGGGGCCAGGGGGGGAGCTCCTACGAGCAGTACTTC. Protein sequence: CASSRGQGGSSYEQYF. The chain combines TRBV5-1 with TRBJ2-7; D is tentatively TRBD1 or TRBD2 (7 bases each). The V and J ends lost 4 bases and 0 bases respectively, with 17 bases between them. The V gene's germline CDR1 is SGHRS and CDR2 YFSETQ. The CDR3 consists of 16 residues.

V usage is TRBV6-5 and J usage is TRBJ2-7; D is ambiguous. The germline CDR1 and CDR2 sequences are MNHEY and SVGAGI. V was cut by 6 bases and J by 0 bases, with 9 bases left in between. The CDR3 has 13 residues. The chain's CDR3 is CASRPRTSYEQYF. The CDR3 DNA sequence: TGTGCCAGCAGGCCACGGACCTCCTACGAGCAGTACTTC.

The chain recombines TRBV5-1 with TRBJ1-6, with 8 bases lining up with TRBD1. Germline CDR1 SGHRS, CDR2 YFSETQ. This CDR3 region has 14 residues. Unmatched junction bases numbered 4, after V lost 4 bases and J lost 7 bases. This chain's CDR3 is CASSTGQENSPLHF. DNA of the CDR3: TGCGCCAGCAGCACGGGACAGGAAAATTCACCCCTCCACTTT.

The V call is TRBV7-2, the J call TRBJ1-2; possibly TRBD1 for D (6 bases). Germline V gene lookup returns CDR1 SGHTA and CDR2 FQGNSA. Trimming left V 6 bases short and J 6 bases short, with 17 bases between. The CDR3 totals 14 residues. The CDR3 DNA sequence: TGTGCCAGCAGTCCCCGACAGGTTTTGGATGGCTACACCTTC. Encoded protein: CASSPRQVLDGYTF.